The 14 T cell receptor beta chains listed next were all sequenced from one sample in a study of vaccination and CD4 T cells after COVID-19. These receptors lack a known antigen. The treatment is: roughly 10-day PBMC culture with coronavirus spike peptide pools or control peptides (ViraFEST assay). Sequencing of cultured CD4+ T cell DNA used the Oncomine TCR Beta short-read assay. Using its own MiXCR run on the PCR reads, TCRdb lists one record per CDR3 protein. The sample contains around 13,000 distinct CDR3 sequences, 24% of which appear only once. The sequenced sample was CD4+ T cells from blood, cultured in vitro, obtained after SARS-CoV-2 vaccination. The receptor source for this set is a human donor who had recovered from COVID-19.

This clonotype was picked up one time. The V gene is TRBV5-4, the J gene TRBJ1-5; perhaps TRBD1 as D (6 bases). Trimming took 6 bases from V and 0 from J, leaving 22 bases between them. Looked up from germline, CDR1 is SGHNT and CDR2 is YYREEE (reference sequence). CDR3 size: 18 residues. The CDR3 DNA is TGTGCCAGCACCCTACTTGGCGGGACACCTTATAGCAATCAGCCCCAGCATTTT. Translating it yields CASTLLGGTPYSNQPQHF.

Concerning this clonotype itself: Because the CDR3's place on the DNA is in doubt, the DNA is left out and the CDR3 is given as listed by TCRdb. This chain links TRBV29-1 with TRBJ2-2; TRBD1 was called by the table and not checked on the DNA. Both ends counted, the CDR3 spans 15 residues. Looked up from germline, CDR1 is SQVTM and CDR2 is ANQGSEA. CDR3 amino acids: CSVEEFGAGTGELFF.

This clonotype turned up a few times. J is TRBJ1-1 and V is TRBV11-2; TRBD1 is a possible D gene (5 bases). This CDR3 has 16 residues. Germline V gene sequence: CDR1 SGHAT, CDR2 FQNNGV. Trimming took 5 bases from V and 7 from J, leaving 23 bases between them. The CDR3 bases are TGTGCCAGCAGCCCCTCTACCTTGGACGGGACTCATGAAGCTTTCTTT. Its protein is CASSPSTLDGTHEAFF. Full variable domain (remainder filled in from reference TRBV11-2 and TRBJ1-1): EAGVAQSPRYKIIEKRQSVAFWCNPISGHATLYWYQQILGQGPKLLIQFQNNGVVDDSQLPKDRFSAERLKGVDSTLKIQPAKLEDSAVYLCASSPSTLDGTHEAFFGQGTRLTVV.

By proportion, this clonotype is medium-sized (0.01 to 0.1%). Here the CDR3 reads CASSPRGTGNNGYTF. CDR3 nucleotides: TGTGCCAGCAGCCCAAGGGGGACAGGGAATAATGGCTACACCTTC. The chain carries TRBV7-9 and TRBJ1-2, with TRBD1 matching over 9 bases. J lost 6 bases, V lost 5 bases, and 10 bases had no gene match. Germline loops: CDR1 SEHNR, CDR2 FQNEAQ (reference sequence). CDR3 length: 15 residues.

The rearrangement links TRBV2 to TRBJ2-7; 8 nucleotides match TRBD2. Germline lookup yields CDR1 SNHLY and CDR2 FYNNEI. The CDR3 runs 15 residues. With 4 bases clipped from V and 3 bases from J, the junction kept 8 bases outside the gene matches. As DNA, the CDR3 is TGTGCCAGCAGTGCGGGGAGCGGGAGTCGCTACGAGCAGTACTTC. This translates into CASSAGSGSRYEQYF.

The V gene is TRBV19, the J gene TRBJ1-5; D is possibly TRBD1 (6 bases). The germline CDR1 and CDR2 sequences are LNHDA and SQIVND (reference sequence). The CDR3 has 16 residues. Trimming stripped 7 bases from V and 8 bases from J, with 24 bases between. CDR3 DNA sequence: TGTGCCAGTACCCGCTGGGCGGGACACTCCTCTGAGCCCCAGCATTTT. Its translation is CASTRWAGHSSEPQHF.

This clonotype was detected a few times. The chain is built from TRBV11-2 and TRBJ1-2, with 7 bases lining up with TRBD1. This CDR3 is 17 amino acids long. Germline CDR1 SGHAT, CDR2 FQNNGV. After removal of 0 bases from V and 6 bases from J, the junction contained 13 bases not matched to a gene. The CDR3 loop reads CASSLEPHRGPSDGYTF. The CDR3 DNA follows: TGTGCCAGCAGCTTAGAACCCCACAGGGGCCCTAGCGATGGCTACACCTTC.

The chain is built from TRBV19 and TRBJ2-1, with 12 bases that match TRBD2. Trimming cost V 7 bases and J 7 bases; bases outside gene matches: 8. Germline V gene data show CDR1 as LNHDA and CDR2 as SQIVND (reference sequence). This CDR3 comprises 15 residues. CDR3 protein: CASTPRLAGGNEQFF. The CDR3 DNA reads TGTGCCAGTACTCCCCGGCTAGCGGGAGGGAATGAGCAGTTCTTC.

A few counts support this clonotype. This chain joins TRBV6-2 or TRBV6-3 and TRBJ2-3; either TRBD1 or TRBD2 may supply D (5 bases each). V lost 6 bases to trimming and J lost 1 base, with 14 bases between them. CDR1 MNHEY and CDR2 SVGEGT come from the germline V gene. There are 15 residues in the CDR3. CDR3 in DNA: TGTGCCAGCAGCAGAGCCGGGACGGGCACAGATACGCAGTATTTT. Its translation: CASSRAGTGTDTQYF.

The V and J genes are TRBV20-1 and TRBJ2-5; 8 nucleotides align to TRBD2. V lost 6 bases to trimming and J lost 5 bases; unmatched junction nucleotides: 8. This CDR3 spans 13 amino acids. CDR1 is DFQATT and CDR2 is SNEGSKA in the germline V gene (reference sequence). The CDR3 protein is CSAPREGMETQYF. CDR3 nucleotide sequence: TGCAGTGCCCCCCGGGAGGGTATGGAGACCCAGTACTTC.

This clonotype is deemed medium-sized. The chain has TRBV7-7 and TRBJ2-5; D possibly uses TRBD1 or TRBD2 (7 bases each). CDR3 length: 17 residues. The V end lost 2 bases, the J end lost 5 bases, and 21 bases lay between the germline ends. Germline values: CDR1 SSHAT, CDR2 FNYEAQ (reference sequence). DNA for the CDR3: TGTGCCAGCAGCTTATACGTGGGAGGGGGCGTGCGGGAGACCCAGTACTTC. Translating gives CASSLYVGGGVRETQYF. The full variable domain, in which reference TRBV7-7 and TRBJ2-5 provide the parts outside the CDR3, is GAGVSQSPRYKVTKRGQDVTLRCDPISSHATLYWYQQALGQGPEFLTYFNYEAQPDKSGLPSDRFSAERPEGSISTLTIQRTEQRDSAMYRCASSLYVGGGVRETQYFGPGTRLLVL.

The V gene is TRBV19, the J gene TRBJ2-2; 13 nucleotides line up with TRBD2. With 10 bases clipped from V and 8 bases from J, the junction kept 7 bases outside the gene matches. There are 14 residues in the CDR3. Germline V lookup: CDR1 LNHDA, CDR2 SQIVND (reference sequence). Here the CDR3 DNA reads TGTGCCACCCGGACTAGCGGGAGAATGGGGGAGCTGTTTTTT. Translation: CATRTSGRMGELFF.

This clonotype was recorded a few times. The gene calls are TRBV27 and TRBJ2-6; 8 nucleotides line up with TRBD1. The CDR3 consists of 19 residues. Trimming at V came to 3 bases and at J to 2 bases, leaving 12 bases not matched to a gene. Germline values: CDR1 MNHEY, CDR2 SMNVEV (reference sequence). CDR3 protein: CASSFFRDRLVAGANVLTF. The CDR3 bases are TGTGCCAGCAGTTTTTTCCGGGACAGGCTAGTAGCTGGGGCCAACGTCCTGACTTTC.

This clonotype showed up just a few times. The rearrangement uses TRBV7-2 and TRBJ1-2; no definite D call. The CDR3 consists of 15 residues. Germline V gene sequence: CDR1 SGHTA, CDR2 FQGNSA. V lost 1 base to trimming and J lost 7 bases, with 16 bases between them. The CDR3 is CASSLVWAPKGGYTF. Written as DNA, the CDR3 is TGTGCCAGCAGCTTAGTATGGGCTCCTAAAGGTGGCTACACCTTC.